This T cell receptor beta chain appears in the sequencing data of a study of STAT3 mutations in large granular lymphocyte leukemia. Study outcomes and limitations: Persisting codominant clonotypes may have hidden a small pathogenic clone. Clonal expansion was inferred from samples taken at other timepoints. Every T-LGLL patient had at least one immunodominant TCRbeta clonotype. Sampling intervals varied between patients and samples.

Points on this clone: Its matching antigen is unknown.

Profiled with immunoSEQ multiplex PCR; TCRdb holds only in-frame clones, not every one. The sample includes approximately 11,000 clones, 65% to 90% of them seen just once. Specimen: peripheral blood mononuclear cells. The origin of this receptor is an elderly man with T-cell large granular lymphocyte leukemia. Some clones in this sample may be carry-over from other donors' samples.

CDR3 sequence reads: CASSEGLETGWHGYTF. The CDR3 bases are TGTGCCAGTAGTGAGGGACTCGAGACAGGGTGGCATGGCTACACCTTC. The J gene is TRBJ1-2, the V gene TRBV19; TRBD1 aligns across 7 bases. Germline loops: CDR1 LNHDA, CDR2 SQIVND (reference sequence). The length of the CDR3 is 16 residues. The junction had 15 bases not matched to a gene; V was cut back by 5 bases and J by 6 bases.